Listed here are 12 T cell receptor beta chains from one sample, sequenced in a study of T cells after yellow fever vaccination. Using its own MiXCR run on the 5' RACE reads, TCRdb lists one record per CDR3 protein. The sample has 310,000 or so distinct CDR3 sequences, approximately 3.9% seen once. Material: PBMCs, obtained on the day of the yellow fever booster vaccination. These receptors originate from a man between 18 and 29 years old who received the YFV17D yellow fever vaccine.

This clonotype occurred many times. This chain joins TRBV27 and TRBJ2-1, with TRBD2 as a possible D gene (6 bases). Trimming removed 6 bases at V and 3 bases at J, with 12 bases between. This CDR3 has 14 amino acids. The germline gives CDR1 MNHEY, CDR2 SMNVEV (reference sequence). CDR3 sequence reads: CASSLPGDYNEQFF. The CDR3 DNA reads as TGTGCCAGCAGCCTTCCGGGAGACTACAATGAGCAGTTCTTC.

CDR3 amino acids: CSANKQGAKNIQYF. In nucleotides, the CDR3 is TGCAGTGCCAACAAACAGGGGGCCAAAAACATTCAGTACTTC. The chain recombines TRBV20-1 with TRBJ2-4, with TRBD1 matching over 7 bases. The CDR3 is made up of 14 amino acids. The trim removed 6 bases at V and 1 base at J, leaving 6 bases unmatched. The V gene's germline CDR1 is DFQATT and CDR2 SNEGSKA (reference sequence).

This clonotype came up many times. The genes are TRBV7-2 and TRBJ1-4, with D perhaps matching TRBD1 (5 bases). Germline lookup yields CDR1 SGHTA and CDR2 FQGNSA. The CDR3 extends over 16 amino acids. The V end was cut by 2 bases, the J end by 3 bases, with 13 bases between. The CDR3 sequence: CASSLLGQGSNEKLFF. The CDR3 nucleotides read TGTGCCAGCAGCTTACTCGGTCAGGGATCTAATGAAAAACTGTTTTTT.

Many counts were recorded for this clonotype. The CDR3 coding sequence is TGCGCCAGCAAGTTGGGACCCGACAGGAAAAAGACTTACACTGAAGCTTTCTTT. Translated: CASKLGPDRKKTYTEAFF. V and J are TRBV5-1 and TRBJ1-1, with D possibly TRBD1 on 6 matching bases. With 6 bases removed from V and 3 bases from J, the gap between germline ends came to 27 bases. The CDR3 length is 18 residues. Germline V gene sequence: CDR1 SGHRS, CDR2 YFSETQ. Filled out from reference TRBV5-1 and TRBJ1-1, the complete variable domain reads KAGVTQTPRYLIKTRGQQVTLSCSPISGHRSVSWYQQTPGQGLQFLFEYFSETQRNKGNFPGRFSGRQFSNSRSEMNVSTLELGDSALYLCASKLGPDRKKTYTEAFFGQGTRLTVV.

This clonotype has at least ten counts. The gene calls are TRBV19 and TRBJ2-1; D gene unclear. The germline V gene encodes CDR1 LNHDA and CDR2 SQIVND (reference sequence). Trimming took off 2 bases at V and 6 bases at J, with 8 bases between the two ends. The CDR3 covers 13 residues. In DNA, the CDR3 is TGTGCCAGTAGTATAAGCTCCCTCAATGAGCAGTTCTTC. Translating it yields CASSISSLNEQFF.

This clonotype was detected many times. The gene calls are TRBV6-2 or TRBV6-3 and TRBJ1-5, with D tentatively TRBD1 (5 bases). This CDR3 is built from 14 residues. V was pared by 6 bases and J by 3 bases, with 12 bases between. The germline V gene has CDR1 MNHEY and CDR2 SVGEGT. CDR3 nucleotide sequence: TGTGCCAGCAGCCCCGGGGCCGCCAATCAGCCCCAGCATTTT. It translates to CASSPGAANQPQHF.

This clonotype was detected a few times. The V gene is TRBV28, the J gene TRBJ2-5; D remains ambiguous. This CDR3 has 13 amino acids. Germline CDR1 and CDR2: MDHEN and SYDVKM. The V and J ends lost 7 bases and 2 bases respectively, with 11 bases between them. The CDR3 nucleotides are TGTGCCAGCACCGGCGCAGGTCAAGAGACCCAGTACTTC. Protein: CASTGAGQETQYF. Filled out from reference TRBV28 and TRBJ2-5, the complete variable domain reads DVKVTQSSRYLVKRTGEKVFLECVQDMDHENMFWYRQDPGLGLRLIYFSYDVKMKEKGDIPEGYSVSREKKERFSLILESASTNQTSMYLCASTGAGQETQYFGPGTRLLVL.

This clonotype was picked up a small number of times. The chain joins TRBV5-8 to TRBJ2-5, with 8 nucleotides matching TRBD2. V trimming: 4 bases; J trimming: 7 bases; junction bases outside the gene matches: 15. CDR3 length equals 16 residues. Per germline, CDR1 SGHTS and CDR2 YDEGEE. The CDR3 nucleotides are TGTGCCAGCAGCCAAGCGGGGGACTCCTTTGTCGGGACCCAGTACTTC. Its translation: CASSQAGDSFVGTQYF.

The chain is built from TRBV14 and TRBJ1-1; TRBD1 aligns across 10 bases. Germline loops: CDR1 SGHDN, CDR2 FVKESK. V was clipped by 7 bases and J by 1 base; unmatched bases: 9. The CDR3 runs to 16 residues. For the CDR3, the DNA is TGTGCCAGCAACCTCGCAGGGACAGGGGAGAACACTGAAGCTTTCTTT. Protein sequence: CASNLAGTGENTEAFF.

There are many counts of this clonotype. The rearrangement uses TRBV20-1 and TRBJ2-3; possibly TRBD1 for D (5 bases). The V end was cut by 2 bases, the J end by 2 bases, with 8 bases between. CDR1 DFQATT and CDR2 SNEGSKA come from the germline V gene (reference sequence). The CDR3 has 13 residues. CDR3 loop: CSARQGHTDTQYF. As DNA, the CDR3 is TGCAGTGCTAGACAGGGTCACACAGATACGCAGTATTTT.

This clonotype was counted many times. The gene calls are TRBV12-3 or TRBV12-4 and TRBJ2-3, with no clear D. The CDR3 spans 15 residues. V lost 5 bases and J lost 1, with 13 bases in between. CDR3 nucleotide sequence: TGTGCCAGCAGTCTCTGGGTGGTTGGCACAGATACGCAGTATTTT. This codes for CASSLWVVGTDTQYF.

This clonotype was counted a few times. The chain is built from TRBV20-1 and TRBJ2-3; D could derive from TRBD1 or TRBD2 (5 bases each). Germline CDR1 is DFQATT and CDR2 is SNEGSKA (reference sequence). V was cut by 5 bases and J by 7 bases, with 19 bases left in between. The CDR3 is 14 amino acids. CDR3 loop: CSAPGTGIGNTQYF. The CDR3 coding sequence is TGCAGTGCTCCCGGGACCGGAATTGGAAATACGCAGTATTTT.